The source of this TCR beta chain is a study of blood T cell repertoires in COVID-19. At the level of the study: The United States, Italy and Spain were the sources of the acute and convalescent COVID-19 samples.

For recovered donors of Cohort 3, there were two negative PCRs, clearance, or symptom resolution. Measured with immunoSEQ multiplex PCR; TCRdb has only the in-frame clones, and not every one. The profile shows 160,000 or so clones, around 80% of them singletons. With 6 bases clipped from V and 4 bases from J, the junction kept 18 bases outside the gene matches. Germline V gives CDR1 MDHEN, CDR2 SYDVKM. The CDR3 spans 18 residues. The table lists this clone with a count of one. The sample was PBMCs or T cells enriched from blood (not recorded which). This receptor was identified in a man aged 50-60 years who had recovered from COVID-19. This chain links TRBV28 with TRBJ1-2, with 9 bases matching TRBD1. CDR3 region: CASSTTQTGTGNVYGYTF. The CDR3 nucleotides are TGTGCCAGCAGCACAACCCAAACCGGGACAGGGAACGTCTATGGCTACACCTTC.